This is a list of T cell receptor beta chains from one sample in a study of OX40 agonist ivuxolimab in advanced cancers. Libraries were prepared by immunoSEQ multiplex PCR; TCRdb keeps only in-frame clonotypes and omits some of them. The sample lists 55,000 to 65,000 clones, more than 85% occurring once. The material was CD4+ or CD8+ T cells sorted from blood, obtained in a trial of the OX40 agonist ivuxolimab. All receptors derive from an adult with an advanced solid tumor such as melanoma, head and neck, liver or kidney cancer. The CDR3 runs from the conserved cysteine through the conserved F or W. D genes are given only for firm matches. Not every row has a clone size; where given, it reads once, few, many or a size class.

abundance	v_gene	j_gene	d_gene	CDR3aa	CDR3nt
NA	TRBV20-1	TRBJ2-4	NA	CSATLGNIQYF	TGCAGTGCCACCTTGGGGAACATTCAGTACTTC
few	TRBV25-1	TRBJ1-2	TRBD1	CASSETGEDGYTF	TGTGCCAGCAGTGAGACAGGGGAGGATGGCTACACCTTC
NA	TRBV4-1	TRBJ2-3	TRBD2	CASSPGLASLGGTDTQYF	TGCGCCAGCAGCCCCGGACTAGCGTCATTAGGTGGCACAGATACGCAGTATTTT
NA	TRBV7-2	TRBJ2-7	TRBD1	CASSRTGLASYEQYF	TGTGCCAGCAGCAGGACAGGCCTAGCATCCTACGAGCAGTACTTC
NA	TRBV11-2	TRBJ2-7	NA	CASSLARNSYEQYF	TGTGCCAGCAGCTTAGCCCGCAACTCCTACGAGCAGTACTTC
NA	TRBV27	TRBJ2-3	NA	CASEEDTQYF	TGTGCCAGCGAAGAAGATACGCAGTATTTT
NA	TRBV18	TRBJ2-6	NA	CASSPILTDRSGANVLTF	TGTGCCAGCTCACCGATACTAACGGACCGTTCTGGGGCCAACGTCCTGACTTTC
NA	TRBV11-3	TRBJ2-7	NA	CASSSGPRSYEQYF	TGTGCCAGCAGCTCCGGGCCCCGCTCCTACGAGCAGTACTTC
NA	TRBV11-1	TRBJ2-7	NA	CASSLARLGEQYF	TGTGCCAGCAGCTTAGCGAGACTTGGCGAGCAGTACTTC
NA	TRBV28	TRBJ2-7	NA	CASSPPGDEQYF	TGTGCCAGCAGTCCACCAGGGGACGAGCAGTACTTC
NA	TRBV27	TRBJ1-2	NA	CASPDGYGYTF	TGTGCCAGCCCGGACGGCTATGGCTACACCTTC
NA	TRBV10-3	TRBJ1-4	TRBD1	CAISPDREGNEKLFF	TGTGCCATCAGCCCTGACAGGGAGGGTAATGAAAAACTGTTTTTT
few	TRBV18	TRBJ1-1	NA	CASSPAGTEAFF	TGTGCCAGCTCACCGGCCGGCACTGAAGCTTTCTTT
few	TRBV19	TRBJ2-7	NA	CASSPGAHEQYF	TGTGCCAGTAGTCCAGGGGCCCACGAGCAGTACTTC
NA	TRBV2	TRBJ1-1	TRBD1	CASRSYGTGENTEAFF	TGTGCCAGCAGATCCTACGGGACAGGGGAGAACACTGAAGCTTTCTTT
NA	TRBV7-3	TRBJ2-2	NA	CASSLGRAYTGELFF	TGTGCCAGCAGCTTGGGGCGGGCTTACACCGGGGAGCTGTTTTTT
NA	TRBV5-1	TRBJ1-1	TRBD1	CASSVQGELGTEAFF	TGCGCCAGCAGCGTACAGGGGGAGTTGGGCACTGAAGCTTTCTTT
once	TRBV28	TRBJ2-3	NA	CASRSGTIAGDTQYF	TGTGCCAGCAGGTCCGGGACCATCGCCGGAGATACGCAGTATTTT
NA	TRBV28	TRBJ2-2	NA	CASSTLSGETNTGELFF	TGTGCCAGCAGTACTCTAAGTGGGGAAACGAACACCGGGGAGCTGTTTTTT
NA	TRBV7-8	TRBJ1-5	NA	CASSSGGQPQHF	TGTGCCAGCAGCTCGGGGGGGCAGCCCCAGCATTTT
NA	TRBV4-1	TRBJ2-5	NA	CASSQEGGGSGETQYF	TGCGCCAGCAGCCAAGAGGGGGGCGGGAGTGGGGAGACCCAGTACTTC
NA	TRBV30	TRBJ2-3	NA	CAWSVRWGQVRDTQYF	TGTGCCTGGAGTGTACGGTGGGGCCAGGTGAGGGATACGCAGTATTTT
NA	TRBV11-3	TRBJ2-7	NA	CASSLSSGRGYEQYF	TGTGCCAGCAGCTTATCGTCGGGGCGTGGGTACGAGCAGTACTTC
NA	TRBV30	TRBJ2-3	TRBD1	CAWDTGVGQYF	TGTGCCTGGGATACAGGGGTTGGGCAGTATTTT
NA	TRBV15	TRBJ2-1	NA	CATSSPGIEQFF	TGTGCCACCAGCAGTCCGGGTATTGAGCAGTTCTTC
NA	TRBV19	TRBJ1-2	NA	CASSKAILYGYTF	TGTGCCAGTAGTAAGGCGATATTATATGGCTACACCTTC
NA	TRBV19	TRBJ2-3	TRBD1	CASSKTGFTDTQYF	TGTGCCAGTAGTAAGACAGGGTTTACAGATACGCAGTATTTT
NA	TRBV7-2	TRBJ2-1	TRBD2	CASSLLTSGTFNEQFF	TGTGCCAGCAGCCTGCTGACTAGCGGGACGTTCAATGAGCAGTTCTTC
NA	TRBV5-1	TRBJ2-5	TRBD2	CASSQPGLAVMYQETQYF	TGCGCCAGCAGCCAACCGGGACTAGCGGTTATGTACCAAGAGACCCAGTACTTC
NA	TRBV21-1	TRBJ1-2	NA	CASSSHQHREGERGDGYTF	TGTGCCAGCAGCAGTCACCAACACAGGGAAGGGGAGCGAGGTGATGGCTACACCTTC
NA	TRBV5-4	TRBJ2-1	TRBD2	CASSTSGTSGKNEQFF	TGTGCCAGCAGCACCTCCGGGACTAGCGGGAAGAATGAGCAGTTCTTC
NA	TRBV6-1	TRBJ2-3	NA	CASSEDGAPDTQYF	TGTGCCAGCAGTGAGGACGGCGCTCCAGATACGCAGTATTTT
NA	TRBV5-1	TRBJ2-1	NA	CASSQDRPYNDGQFF	TGCGCCAGCAGCCAAGACAGGCCTTACAATGATGGGCAGTTCTTC
once	TRBV28	TRBJ2-7	TRBD2	CASGSGGGLADYEQYF	TGTGCCAGCGGTAGCGGTGGGGGACTAGCGGACTACGAGCAGTACTTC
NA	TRBV5-1	TRBJ1-2	NA	CASTRDGDGYTF	TGCGCCAGCACTCGGGACGGAGATGGCTACACCTTC
NA	TRBV21-1	TRBJ2-5	NA	CASSGTAQETQYF	TGTGCCAGCAGTGGGACAGCCCAAGAGACCCAGTACTTC
once	TRBV21-1	TRBJ2-3	NA	CASSIGPTPTDTQYF	TGTGCCAGCAGCATCGGACCAACCCCCACAGATACGCAGTATTTT
NA	TRBV7-2	TRBJ2-7	NA	CASSLASGVNEQYF	TGTGCCAGCAGCTTAGCTTCAGGGGTCAACGAGCAGTACTTC
few	TRBV7-2	TRBJ2-7	NA	CASSSSRVYEQYF	TGTGCCAGCAGCTCATCCAGGGTCTACGAGCAGTACTTC
once	TRBV18	TRBJ2-1	NA	CASSPESLYNEQFF	TGTGCCAGCTCCCCCGAGTCCCTATACAATGAGCAGTTCTTC
NA	TRBV7-2	TRBJ2-1	NA	CASSSDGGATSYNEQFF	TGTGCCAGCAGCTCCGATGGGGGGGCAACCTCCTACAATGAGCAGTTCTTC
NA	TRBV15	TRBJ2-1	NA	CATSRGEIEQFF	TGTGCCACCAGCAGAGGGGAAATTGAGCAGTTCTTC
NA	TRBV19	TRBJ1-1	NA	CASSRWASNTEAFF	TGTGCCAGTAGTAGGTGGGCATCGAACACTGAAGCTTTCTTT
NA	TRBV4-3	TRBJ2-6	TRBD2	CASSRWASGSSGANVLTF	TGCGCCAGCAGCCGGTGGGCTAGCGGAAGCTCTGGGGCCAACGTCCTGACTTTC
few	TRBV7-2	TRBJ2-7	TRBD2	CASSLGGAGRGYEQYF	TGTGCCAGCAGCTTAGGGGGAGCGGGGCGTGGCTACGAGCAGTACTTC
once	TRBV6-5	TRBJ2-3	NA	CASSYGTGFADTQYF	TGTGCCAGCAGTTACGGAACAGGGTTTGCAGATACGCAGTATTTT
NA	TRBV7-2	TRBJ1-5	NA	CASSAFNQPQHF	TGTGCCAGCAGCGCATTTAATCAGCCCCAGCATTTT
NA	TRBV10-3	TRBJ2-5	NA	CAISETIQGRVTQYF	TGTGCCATCAGTGAGACGATCCAGGGCAGAGTGACCCAGTACTTC
NA	TRBV7-2	TRBJ2-1	TRBD2	CASSLSGGEQFF	TGTGCCAGCAGCCTTAGCGGGGGTGAGCAGTTCTTC
NA	TRBV28	TRBJ2-5	NA	CARNHRGVRRLETQYF	TGTGCCAGAAACCACCGCGGGGTTCGGAGGTTGGAGACCCAGTACTTC